These 20 T cell receptor beta chains were sequenced from one sample in a study of regulatory T cells in long-lasting Graves disease. Time point in this sample: newly diagnosed GD, antithyroid drugs for less than 3 months. Isolated PBMC RNA provided the starting material for the TCR library. TCR beta libraries were built with iRepertoire HTBI primers and Arm-PCR of CDR3 regions. TCRdb re-called the multiplex PCR reads with MiXCR, one entry per CDR3 protein. The sample includes a few hundred thousand distinct CDR3 sequences, around 16% seen only once; the top ten take roughly 7.7%. This same sample was also part of a study on T cells in Graves' hyperthyroidism and ophthalmopathy.

Sequencing was performed on peripheral blood mononuclear cells (PBMCs), taken at new diagnosis, from a patient treated with antithyroid drugs. Receptor source: a woman between 35 and 50 years old with Graves disease.

Many counts were recorded for this clonotype. The chain combines TRBV5-6 with TRBJ2-1, with 8 bases matching TRBD2. J gave up 2 bases and V 4 bases, and 2 bases lay outside the gene matches. CDR1 SGHDT and CDR2 YYEEEE come from the germline V gene. This CDR3 has 14 amino acids. CDR3 protein: CASSVGLAYNEQFF. In nucleotides, the CDR3 is TGTGCCAGCAGCGTGGGACTAGCCTACAATGAGCAGTTCTTC.

This clonotype has ten or more counts. V is TRBV13 and J is TRBJ2-3; D uncertain. Germline CDR1 and CDR2: PRHDT and FYEKMQ (reference sequence). Trimming stripped 2 bases from V and 2 bases from J, with 11 bases between. The CDR3 has 15 amino acids. The CDR3 region is CASSLWAELTDTQYF. CDR3 DNA sequence: TGTGCCAGCAGCTTATGGGCGGAACTCACAGATACGCAGTATTTT.

This rearrangement joins TRBV27 to TRBJ2-1; TRBD2 matches 14 bases. CDR3 length equals 15 residues. Germline trimming cut 5 bases from V and 8 bases from J; bases unmatched to any gene: 5. Germline V gene data show CDR1 as MNHEY and CDR2 as SMNVEV (reference sequence). This chain's CDR3 is CASSIGTSGGDEQFF. DNA for the CDR3: TGTGCCAGCAGTATCGGGACTAGCGGGGGAGATGAGCAGTTCTTC.

The table lists this clonotype with a few counts. The V call is TRBV12-3 or TRBV12-4, the J call TRBJ1-1; 7 nucleotides agree with TRBD1. CDR3 size: 14 residues. The J segment lost 3 bases and the V segment lost 8 bases, leaving 9 bases of the junction unmatched. This CDR3 is CASRRSQGDTEAFF. CDR3 in DNA: TGTGCCAGCCGCAGGTCCCAGGGGGACACTGAAGCTTTCTTT.

The rearrangement joins TRBV20-1 to TRBJ2-3; 10 bases fit TRBD2. This CDR3 is 16 amino acids long. The trim removed 6 bases at V and 2 bases at J, leaving 11 bases unmatched. Germline V lookup: CDR1 DFQATT, CDR2 SNEGSKA (reference sequence). CDR3 protein: CSAKYVLAGLTDTQYF. The CDR3 bases are TGCAGTGCAAAATATGTACTAGCGGGGCTCACAGATACGCAGTATTTT.

This chain links TRBV29-1 with TRBJ2-6; D call uncertain. Germline V gene lookup returns CDR1 SQVTM and CDR2 ANQGSEA. The CDR3 consists of 15 residues. V lost 0 bases to trimming and J lost 0 bases, with 6 bases between them. Here the CDR3 reads CSVEDNNSGANVLTF. The CDR3 DNA is TGCAGCGTTGAAGACAACAACTCTGGGGCCAACGTCCTGACTTTC. The entire variable domain, with the rest obtained from reference TRBV29-1 and TRBJ2-6, is as follows: SAVISQKPSRDICQRGTSLTIQCQVDSQVTMMFWYRQQPGQSLTLIATANQGSEATYESGFVIDKFPISRPNLTFSTLTVSNMSPEDSSIYLCSVEDNNSGANVLTFGAGSRLTVL.

There are many counts of this clonotype. V gene TRBV12-3 or TRBV12-4 combines with J gene TRBJ1-2, with 9 bases identical to TRBD1. J was trimmed by 4 bases and V by 2 bases; bases with no gene match: 8. The CDR3 loop spans 16 amino acids. CDR3 loop: CASSLTGGTISYGYTF. The CDR3 DNA reads TGTGCCAGCAGTTTAACAGGGGGCACTATCAGCTATGGCTACACCTTC.

This clonotype was observed many times. The chain has TRBV2 and TRBJ2-7, with D maybe TRBD1 (5 bases). Deletions cut 2 bases from V and 6 bases from J, with 8 bases between. This CDR3 contains 12 residues. Germline V gene lookup returns CDR1 SNHLY and CDR2 FYNNEI. The CDR3 DNA reads as TGTGCCAGCAGTGAATTAGGGGTCGAGCAGTACTTC. Amino acids: CASSELGVEQYF.

This clonotype has ten or more counts. V is TRBV3-1 and J is TRBJ2-5; D is uncertain. The CDR3 totals 11 residues. The germline V gene encodes CDR1 LGHDT and CDR2 YNNKEL (reference sequence). V shed 7 bases and J shed 5 bases, with 8 bases lying between them. This CDR3 is CASTSRETQYF. CDR3 nucleotides: TGTGCCAGCACCTCGAGGGAGACCCAGTACTTC.

The table lists this clonotype with many counts. V is TRBV6-1 and J is TRBJ2-3; 14 bases fit TRBD2. Germline lookup yields CDR1 MNHNS and CDR2 SASEGT. Germline trimming cut 6 bases from V and 6 bases from J; bases unmatched to any gene: 5. This CDR3 is built from 15 residues. The CDR3 nucleotides read TGTGCCAGCAGGCCGACTAGCGGGAGGGCGGATACGCAGTATTTT. This gives the protein CASRPTSGRADTQYF.

The rearrangement uses TRBV19 and TRBJ1-4; no definite D call. CDR1 is LNHDA, CDR2 SQIVND, per germline (reference sequence). CDR3 size: 17 residues. V lost 3 bases and J 0 bases, leaving 14 bases between the germline ends. The DNA of the CDR3 is TGTGCCAGTAGTATCCGTGCGGAAGTTGCAACTAATGAAAAACTGTTTTTT. It codes for CASSIRAEVATNEKLFF.

Details on this clonotype: A much larger clone differs by one base, so this may be a read error. The CDR3 DNA follows: TGTGCCAGCGGTTCTGACAGGTATAGCAATCAGCCCCAGCATTTT. Residues: CASGSDRYSNQPQHF. The J gene is TRBJ1-5, the V gene TRBV6-9, with TRBD1 as a possible D gene (6 bases). V was shortened by 8 bases and J by 0 bases, with 14 bases between the two germline ends. The CDR3 spans 15 residues. CDR1 and CDR2 (germline): MNHGY, SVAAGI.

A few counts support this clonotype. This rearrangement joins TRBV5-1 to TRBJ2-6; D is unresolved. The germline gives CDR1 SGHRS, CDR2 YFSETQ. V lost 6 bases to trimming and J lost 8 bases, with 15 bases between them. The CDR3 consists of 14 residues. The CDR3 loop is CASINSDVSNVLTF. The CDR3 region has the DNA TGCGCCAGCATCAACTCCGATGTGTCCAACGTCCTGACTTTC.

This clonotype was detected many times. This rearrangement joins TRBV3-1 to TRBJ1-1; D ambiguous. The CDR3 consists of 14 residues. V was cut by 3 bases and J by 4 bases, with 12 bases left in between. The germline V gene has CDR1 LGHDT and CDR2 YNNKEL (reference sequence). CDR3 coding DNA: TGTGCCAGCAGCCAGCATACCATGCGCACTGAAGCTTTCTTT. This translates into CASSQHTMRTEAFF. Supplemented by reference TRBV3-1 and TRBJ1-1, the full variable domain reads DTAVSQTPKYLVTQMGNDKSIKCEQNLGHDTMYWYKQDSKKFLKIMFSYNNKELIINETVPNRFSPKSPDKAHLNLHINSLELGDSAVYFCASSQHTMRTEAFFGQGTRLTVV.

This clonotype was recorded many times. This sequence joins TRBV28 and TRBJ2-4; no firm D call. The CDR3 totals 15 residues. The V and J ends lost 2 bases and 0 bases respectively, with 8 bases between them. In germline, CDR1 is MDHEN, CDR2 SYDVKM. The CDR3 nucleotides are TGTGCCAGCAGTTTAGCAAGTATAGCCAAAAACATTCAGTACTTC. As protein: CASSLASIAKNIQYF.

This clonotype was seen more than once but under ten times. V is TRBV4-3 and J is TRBJ1-3; D not resolved. This CDR3 region has 18 residues. Trimming removed 0 bases from V and 0 bases from J, with 15 bases in between. CDR1 and CDR2 from the germline V gene are LGHNA and YSLEER. CDR3 residues: CASSQDQPRASSGNTIYF. The CDR3 nucleotides are TGCGCCAGCAGCCAAGATCAGCCGAGGGCGAGCTCTGGAAACACCATATATTTT.

At least ten counts were recorded for this clonotype. The CDR3 protein is CASSLGQGARPQHF. The CDR3 nucleotides are TGTGCCAGCAGCCTCGGACAGGGTGCGCGGCCCCAGCATTTT. The chain combines TRBV7-2 with TRBJ1-5; 8 bases agree with TRBD1. Germline assignment: CDR1 SGHTA and CDR2 FQGNSA. CDR3 length: 14 residues. J was trimmed by 9 bases and V by 5 bases; bases with no gene match: 9.

This clonotype has ten or more counts. J is TRBJ2-1 and V is TRBV18, with 12 bases identical to TRBD2. This CDR3 has 16 residues. J gave up 7 bases and V 3 bases, and 7 bases lay outside the gene matches. Per germline, CDR1 KGHSH and CDR2 LQKENI. CDR3 DNA sequence: TGTGCCAGCTCACCGCCTAGCGGGAGGGCGGATAATGAGCAGTTCTTC. Protein: CASSPPSGRADNEQFF.

This clonotype has ten or more counts. The V and J genes are TRBV15 and TRBJ1-4, with D possibly TRBD1 on 5 matching bases. The germline gives CDR1 LNHNV, CDR2 YYDKDF (reference sequence). The CDR3 length is 17 residues. Between the trimmed V and J ends, which lost 1 base and 0 bases, there was a span of 12 bases. CDR3 in DNA: TGTGCCACCAGCAGAGCTAGCCAGGGCTCAACTAATGAAAAACTGTTTTTT. It specifies CATSRASQGSTNEKLFF.

This clonotype has a count of ten or more. The V and J genes are TRBV20-1 and TRBJ2-5; D may match TRBD1 or TRBD2 (5 bases each). With 3 bases removed from V and 1 base from J, the gap between germline ends came to 12 bases. There are 14 residues in the CDR3. Germline-derived CDR1 and CDR2 are DFQATT and SNEGSKA (reference sequence). CDR3 nucleotides: TGCAGTGCTAGGGTAGGGGACCGCCAAGAGACCCAGTACTTC. This encodes CSARVGDRQETQYF.